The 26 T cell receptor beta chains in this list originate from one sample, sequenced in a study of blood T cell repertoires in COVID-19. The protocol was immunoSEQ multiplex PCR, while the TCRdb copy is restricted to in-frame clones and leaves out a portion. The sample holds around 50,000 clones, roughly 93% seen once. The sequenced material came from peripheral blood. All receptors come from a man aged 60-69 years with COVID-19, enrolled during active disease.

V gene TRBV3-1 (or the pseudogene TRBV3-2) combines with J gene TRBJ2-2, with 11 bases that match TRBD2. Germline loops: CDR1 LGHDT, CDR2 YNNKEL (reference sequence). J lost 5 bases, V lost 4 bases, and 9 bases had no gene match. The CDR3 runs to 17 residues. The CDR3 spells CASSPRLLAGETGELFF. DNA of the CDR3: TGTGCCAGCAGCCCCCGGTTACTAGCGGGGGAGACCGGGGAGCTGTTTTTT.

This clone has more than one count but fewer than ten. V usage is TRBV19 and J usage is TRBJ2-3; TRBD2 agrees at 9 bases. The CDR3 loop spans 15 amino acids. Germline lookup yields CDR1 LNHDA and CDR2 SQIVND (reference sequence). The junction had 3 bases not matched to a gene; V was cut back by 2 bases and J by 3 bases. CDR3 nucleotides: TGTGCCAGTAGTATATCTAGCGGGAAAACAGATACGCAGTATTTT. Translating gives CASSISSGKTDTQYF. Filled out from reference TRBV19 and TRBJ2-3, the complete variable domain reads DGGITQSPKYLFRKEGQNVTLSCEQNLNHDAMYWYRQDPGQGLRLIYYSQIVNDFQKGDIAEGYSVSREKKESFPLTVTSAQKNPTAFYLCASSISSGKTDTQYFGPGTRLTVL.

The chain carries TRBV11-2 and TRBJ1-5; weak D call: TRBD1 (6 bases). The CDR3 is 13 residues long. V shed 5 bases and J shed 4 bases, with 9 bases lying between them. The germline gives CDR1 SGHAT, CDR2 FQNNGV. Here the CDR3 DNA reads TGTGCCAGCAGCCGGACAGTGAATCAGCCCCAGCATTTT. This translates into CASSRTVNQPQHF.

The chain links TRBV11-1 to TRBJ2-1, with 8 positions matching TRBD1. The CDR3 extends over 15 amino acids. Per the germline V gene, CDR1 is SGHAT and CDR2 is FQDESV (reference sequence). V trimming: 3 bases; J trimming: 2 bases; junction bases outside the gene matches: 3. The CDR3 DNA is TGTGCCAGCAGCTTCGGACAGGGCCCCTACAATGAGCAGTTCTTC. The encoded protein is CASSFGQGPYNEQFF.

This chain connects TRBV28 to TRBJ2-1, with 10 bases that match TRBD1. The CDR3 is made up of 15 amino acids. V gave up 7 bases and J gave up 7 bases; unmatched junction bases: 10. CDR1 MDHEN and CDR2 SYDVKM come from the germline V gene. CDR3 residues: CASNPGQGGGNEQFF. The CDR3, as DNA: TGTGCCAGCAACCCCGGACAGGGGGGCGGGAATGAGCAGTTCTTC.

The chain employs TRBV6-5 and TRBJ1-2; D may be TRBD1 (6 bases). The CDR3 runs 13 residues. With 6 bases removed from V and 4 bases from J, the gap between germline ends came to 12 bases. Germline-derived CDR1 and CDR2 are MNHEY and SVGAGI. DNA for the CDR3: TGTGCCAGCAGCGTACAGGGCTCCTATGGCTACACCTTC. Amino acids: CASSVQGSYGYTF.

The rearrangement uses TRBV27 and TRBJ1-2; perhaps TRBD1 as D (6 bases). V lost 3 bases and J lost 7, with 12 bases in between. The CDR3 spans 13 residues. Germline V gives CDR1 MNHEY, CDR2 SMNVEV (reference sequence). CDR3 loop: CASSFRGGSGYTF. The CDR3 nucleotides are TGTGCCAGCAGTTTTCGGGGGGGCTCTGGCTACACCTTC.

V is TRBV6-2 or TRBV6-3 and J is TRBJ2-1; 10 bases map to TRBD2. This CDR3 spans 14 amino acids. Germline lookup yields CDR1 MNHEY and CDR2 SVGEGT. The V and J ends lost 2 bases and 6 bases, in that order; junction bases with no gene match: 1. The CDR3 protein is CASSYSGRGNEQFF. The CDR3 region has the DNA TGTGCCAGCAGTTACAGCGGGAGGGGCAATGAGCAGTTCTTC.

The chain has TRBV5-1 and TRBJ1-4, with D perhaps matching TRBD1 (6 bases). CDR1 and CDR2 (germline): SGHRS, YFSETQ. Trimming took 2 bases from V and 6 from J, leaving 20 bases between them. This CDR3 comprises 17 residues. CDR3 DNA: TGCGCCAGCAGCTTTGGTGGCGGGGGGGCGCCGGATGAAAAACTGTTTTTT. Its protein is CASSFGGGGAPDEKLFF.

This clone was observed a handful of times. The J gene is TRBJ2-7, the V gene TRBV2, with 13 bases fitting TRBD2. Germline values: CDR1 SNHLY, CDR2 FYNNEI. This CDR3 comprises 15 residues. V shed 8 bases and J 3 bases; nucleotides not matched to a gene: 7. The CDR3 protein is CASRTSGSQDYEQYF. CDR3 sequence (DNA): TGTGCCAGCCGGACTAGCGGGAGTCAGGACTACGAGCAGTACTTC.

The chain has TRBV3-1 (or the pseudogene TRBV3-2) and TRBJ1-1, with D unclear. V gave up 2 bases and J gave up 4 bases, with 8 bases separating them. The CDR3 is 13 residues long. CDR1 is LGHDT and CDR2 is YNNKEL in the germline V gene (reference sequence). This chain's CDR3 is CASSQSVGTEAFF. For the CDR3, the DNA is TGTGCCAGCAGCCAAAGTGTCGGCACTGAAGCTTTCTTT.

CDR3 coding DNA: TGTGCCAGCAGAGGACAGGGAATCTCTGGAAACACCATATATTTT. Translation gives CASRGQGISGNTIYF. V gene TRBV6-5 combines with J gene TRBJ1-3; 8 bases are a match to TRBD1. The CDR3 runs to 15 residues. V trimming: 6 bases; J trimming: 0 bases; junction bases outside the gene matches: 4. CDR1 is MNHEY and CDR2 is SVGAGI in the germline V gene.

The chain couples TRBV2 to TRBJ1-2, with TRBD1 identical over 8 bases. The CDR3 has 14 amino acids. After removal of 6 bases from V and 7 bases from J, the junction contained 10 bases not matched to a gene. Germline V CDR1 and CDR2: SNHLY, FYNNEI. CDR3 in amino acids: CASRRDRTFFGYTF. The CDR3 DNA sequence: TGTGCCAGCAGGAGGGACAGGACATTTTTTGGCTACACCTTC.

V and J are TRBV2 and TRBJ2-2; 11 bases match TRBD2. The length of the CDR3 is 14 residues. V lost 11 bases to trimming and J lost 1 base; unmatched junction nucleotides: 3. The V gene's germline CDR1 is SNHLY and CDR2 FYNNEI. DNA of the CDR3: TGTGCCGGGGGACTAGCGGAGAACACCGGGGAGCTGTTTTTT. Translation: CAGGLAENTGELFF.

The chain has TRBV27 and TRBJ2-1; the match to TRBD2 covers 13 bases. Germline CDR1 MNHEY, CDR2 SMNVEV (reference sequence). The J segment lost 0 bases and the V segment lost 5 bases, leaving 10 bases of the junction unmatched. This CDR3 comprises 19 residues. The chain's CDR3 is CASSHAGTSGVLSYNEQFF. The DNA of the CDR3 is TGTGCCAGCAGTCACGCCGGGACTAGCGGGGTCCTCTCCTACAATGAGCAGTTCTTC.

The DNA for the CDR3 is TGCACCAGCAGCCAAGATGGAACAGCCTCTGGAAACACCATATATTTT. Its protein product is CTSSQDGTASGNTIYF. V and J are TRBV1 and TRBJ1-3; the table calls TRBD1, which could not be checked here. TRBV1 corresponds to a pseudogene. This CDR3 comprises 16 residues.

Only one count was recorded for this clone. The CDR3 region has the DNA TGTGCCAGCAGCGTAGAGCGGGGCCACAATGAGCAGTTCTTC. The encoded protein is CASSVERGHNEQFF. The chain uses TRBV9 and TRBJ2-1; 7 positions match TRBD2. Germline assignment: CDR1 SGDLS and CDR2 YYNGEE. J was trimmed by 5 bases and V by 0 bases; bases with no gene match: 2. The CDR3 has 14 amino acids. The full variable domain, its missing parts supplied by reference TRBV9 and TRBJ2-1, is DSGVTQTPKHLITATGQRVTLRCSPRSGDLSVYWYQQSLDQGLQFLIQYYNGEERAKGNILERFSAQQFPDLHSELNLSSLELGDSALYFCASSVERGHNEQFFGPGTRLTVL.

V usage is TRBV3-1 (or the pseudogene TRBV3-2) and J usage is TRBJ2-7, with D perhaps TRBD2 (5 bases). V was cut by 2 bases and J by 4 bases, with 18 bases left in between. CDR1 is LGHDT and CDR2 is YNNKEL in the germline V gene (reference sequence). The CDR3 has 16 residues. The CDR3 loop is CASSQSRVLVLYEQYF. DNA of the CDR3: TGTGCCAGCAGCCAATCGAGGGTACTCGTTCTTTACGAGCAGTACTTC.

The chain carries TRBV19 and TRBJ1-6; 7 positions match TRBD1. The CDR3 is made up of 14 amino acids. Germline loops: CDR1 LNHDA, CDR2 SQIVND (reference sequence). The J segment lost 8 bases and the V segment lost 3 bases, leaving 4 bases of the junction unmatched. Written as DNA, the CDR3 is TGTGCCAGTAGTATCACAGGGGTAGATTCACCCCTCCACTTT. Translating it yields CASSITGVDSPLHF.

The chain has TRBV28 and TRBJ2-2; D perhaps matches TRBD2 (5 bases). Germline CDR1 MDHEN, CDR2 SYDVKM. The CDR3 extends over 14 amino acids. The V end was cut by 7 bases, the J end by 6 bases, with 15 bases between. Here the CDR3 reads CASTPHARAGELFF. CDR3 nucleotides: TGTGCCAGCACCCCCCACGCGCGGGCCGGGGAGCTGTTTTTT. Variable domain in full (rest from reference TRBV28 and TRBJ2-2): DVKVTQSSRYLVKRTGEKVFLECVQDMDHENMFWYRQDPGLGLRLIYFSYDVKMKEKGDIPEGYSVSREKKERFSLILESASTNQTSMYLCASTPHARAGELFFGEGSRLTVL.

CDR3 loop: CASSLDMSSYNEQFF. The CDR3 DNA is TGTGCCAGCTCCCTCGACATGAGCTCCTACAATGAGCAGTTCTTC. The chain joins TRBV18 to TRBJ2-1, with D unclear. The CDR3 loop spans 15 amino acids. The ends were cut back, 6 bases at V and 0 bases at J, with 12 bases in the middle. CDR1 KGHSH and CDR2 LQKENI come from the germline V gene.

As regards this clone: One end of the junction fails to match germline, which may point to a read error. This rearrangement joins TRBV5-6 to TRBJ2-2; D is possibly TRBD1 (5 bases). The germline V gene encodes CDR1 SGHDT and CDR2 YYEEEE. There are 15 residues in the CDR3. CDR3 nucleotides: TGTGCCAGCAGTTTGGACACATGGAACACCGGGGAGCTGTTTTTT. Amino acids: CASSLDTWNTGELFF.

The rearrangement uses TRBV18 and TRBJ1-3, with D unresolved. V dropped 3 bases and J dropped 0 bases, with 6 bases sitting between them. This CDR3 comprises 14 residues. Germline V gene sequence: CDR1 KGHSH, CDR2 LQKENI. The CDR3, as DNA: TGTGCCAGCTCACCGGCAGACTCTGGAAACACCATATATTTT. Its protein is CASSPADSGNTIYF.

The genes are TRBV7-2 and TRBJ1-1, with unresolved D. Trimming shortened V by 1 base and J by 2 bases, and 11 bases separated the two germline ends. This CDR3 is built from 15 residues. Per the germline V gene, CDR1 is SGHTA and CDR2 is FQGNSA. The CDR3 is CASSLGSGRNTEAFF. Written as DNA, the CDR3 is TGTGCCAGCAGCTTAGGTTCCGGGAGAAACACTGAAGCTTTCTTT.

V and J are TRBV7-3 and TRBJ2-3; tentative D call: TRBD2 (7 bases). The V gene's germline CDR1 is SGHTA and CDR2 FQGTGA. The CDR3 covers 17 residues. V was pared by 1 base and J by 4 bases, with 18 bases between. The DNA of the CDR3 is TGTGCCAGCAGCTTAAGCCCGGGGGGCCTGGACGCAGATACGCAGTATTTT. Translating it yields CASSLSPGGLDADTQYF.

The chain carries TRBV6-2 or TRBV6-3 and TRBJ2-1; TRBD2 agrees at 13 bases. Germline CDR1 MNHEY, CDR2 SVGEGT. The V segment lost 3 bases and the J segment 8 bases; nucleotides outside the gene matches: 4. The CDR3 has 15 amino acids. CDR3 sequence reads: CASSYGLAGVDEQFF. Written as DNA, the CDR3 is TGTGCCAGCAGTTATGGACTAGCGGGAGTCGATGAGCAGTTCTTC.